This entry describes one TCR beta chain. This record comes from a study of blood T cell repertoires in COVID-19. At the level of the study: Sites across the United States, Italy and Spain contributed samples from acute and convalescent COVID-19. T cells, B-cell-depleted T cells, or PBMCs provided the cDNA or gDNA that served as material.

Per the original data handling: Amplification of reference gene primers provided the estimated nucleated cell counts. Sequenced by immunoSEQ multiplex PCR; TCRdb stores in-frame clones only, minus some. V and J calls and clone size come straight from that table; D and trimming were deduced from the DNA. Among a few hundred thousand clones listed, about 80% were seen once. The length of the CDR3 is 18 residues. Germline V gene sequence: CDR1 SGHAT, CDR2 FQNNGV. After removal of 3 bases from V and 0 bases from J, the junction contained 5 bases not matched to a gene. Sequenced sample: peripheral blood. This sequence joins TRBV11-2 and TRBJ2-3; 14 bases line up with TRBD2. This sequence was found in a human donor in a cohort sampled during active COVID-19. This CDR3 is CASSLVGLAGASTDTQYF. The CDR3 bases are TGTGCCAGCAGCTTGGTGGGACTAGCGGGGGCCAGCACAGATACGCAGTATTTT.